This T cell receptor beta chain comes out of a study of T cell repertoires in cytomegalovirus infection. TCRdb re-derived calls from the reads in MiXCR, one entry per CDR3 protein. The data show about 770,000 distinct CDR3 sequences, with roughly 28% seen just once and less than 15% held by the top ten. The V segment lost 2 bases and the J segment 5 bases; nucleotides outside the gene matches: 6. The CDR3 loop spans 16 amino acids. Germline CDR1 is MGHDK and CDR2 is SYGVNS. This clonotype was seen more than once but under ten times. Its antigen is unidentified. The chain joins TRBV25-1 to TRBJ1-6, with 7 bases that match TRBD1. The starting material was cultured CD8+ T cells from PBMCs, obtained from culture after CMV antigen stimulation. This clonotype was obtained from a human donor in good health (CMV status not recorded). Some clones in this sample may be carry-over from other donors' samples. CDR3 nucleotide sequence: TGTGCCAGCAGTGAAGGGACAGCTCTTCATAATTCACCCCTCCACTTT. Protein sequence: CASSEGTALHNSPLHF.